The 28 T cell receptor beta chains below all came from one sample that was sequenced in a study of T cells after yellow fever vaccination. MiXCR, applied by TCRdb to the 5' RACE reads, yields one record per CDR3 protein. The data show around 600,000 distinct CDR3 sequences, more than 9% seen once. This specimen was PBMCs, taken on the day of the yellow fever booster vaccination. The receptors shown here come from a man aged 25-40 years who received the YFV17D yellow fever vaccine.

This clonotype appeared a few times. This sequence joins TRBV4-3 and TRBJ2-1, with 8 bases identical to TRBD2. CDR1 is LGHNA and CDR2 is YSLEER in the germline V gene. The V and J ends lost 0 bases and 7 bases, in that order; junction bases with no gene match: 5. The CDR3 covers 15 residues. The CDR3 DNA reads TGCGCCAGCAGCCAAGACGGGAGGGCCGGGAATGAGCAGTTCTTC. Amino acid sequence: CASSQDGRAGNEQFF.

This chain uses TRBV12-3 or TRBV12-4 with TRBJ2-2; no firm D call. V was shortened by 3 bases and J by 10 bases, with 12 bases between the two germline ends. The CDR3 consists of 13 residues. The CDR3 loop is CASSFMALTELFF. DNA for the CDR3: TGTGCCAGCAGTTTTATGGCCCTTACGGAGCTGTTTTTT.

The V call is TRBV28, the J call TRBJ2-7; D might be TRBD2 (6 bases). The V end lost 7 bases, the J end lost 4 bases, and 14 bases lay between the germline ends. The germline CDR1 and CDR2 sequences are MDHEN and SYDVKM. This CDR3 has 13 amino acids. DNA of the CDR3: TGTGCCAGCAACGACAGTGGGAGGTACGAGCAGTACTTC. Amino acid sequence: CASNDSGRYEQYF.

The chain employs TRBV27 and TRBJ1-6; D remains unclear. The CDR3 is 13 residues long. V was trimmed by 5 bases and J by 10 bases, leaving 12 bases between them. Germline CDR1 is MNHEY and CDR2 is SMNVEV (reference sequence). The CDR3: CASSPPGESPLHF. The DNA for the CDR3 is TGTGCCAGCAGTCCCCCCGGGGAGTCACCCCTCCACTTT.

This clonotype showed up just a few times. The chain recombines TRBV4-1 with TRBJ2-4, with D perhaps given as TRBD1 or TRBD2 (5 bases each). The germline V and J ends were trimmed by 0 bases and 3 bases, with 9 bases remaining between them. Germline V CDR1 and CDR2: MGHRA, YSYEKL. The CDR3 extends over 15 amino acids. The CDR3 is CASSQEGVSKNIQYF. The DNA for the CDR3 is TGCGCCAGCAGCCAAGAGGGGGTCAGCAAAAACATTCAGTACTTC.

This rearrangement joins TRBV6-2 or TRBV6-3 to TRBJ2-7; D not resolved. CDR1 is MNHEY, CDR2 SVGEGT, per germline. The CDR3 has 15 residues. Trimming removed 1 base at V and 2 bases at J, with 12 bases between. The CDR3 coding sequence is TGTGCCAGCAGTTACTTTGACCGAATTACCTACGAGCAGTACTTC. It encodes CASSYFDRITYEQYF.

In this sample, this clonotype turned up a few times. V is TRBV7-9 and J is TRBJ2-5, with D possibly matching TRBD2 (5 bases). Germline CDR1 is SEHNR and CDR2 is FQNEAQ (reference sequence). This CDR3 region has 13 residues. Trimming removed 5 bases from V and 4 bases from J, with 11 bases in between. Here the CDR3 DNA reads TGTGCCAGCAGCGCAGCCCTAGCAGAGACCCAGTACTTC. Protein: CASSAALAETQYF.

V is TRBV14 and J is TRBJ2-7, with D perhaps given as TRBD1 or TRBD2 (6 bases each). The ends were cut back, 4 bases at V and 6 bases at J, with 19 bases in the middle. Germline V CDR1 and CDR2: SGHDN, FVKESK. There are 15 residues in the CDR3. CDR3 sequence: CASSPGAGGAGEQYF. The CDR3 DNA reads TGTGCCAGCAGCCCAGGGGCCGGGGGCGCGGGCGAGCAGTACTTC.

The table lists this clonotype with many counts. The V gene is TRBV20-1, the J gene TRBJ2-1; 14 bases align to TRBD2. V gave up 5 bases and J gave up 2 bases; unmatched junction bases: 20. Per germline, CDR1 DFQATT and CDR2 SNEGSKA (reference sequence). CDR3 size: 21 residues. CDR3 loop: CSARTQGALGLAGGAYNEQFF. As DNA, the CDR3 is TGCAGTGCTCGAACTCAGGGGGCGCTCGGACTAGCGGGGGGCGCCTACAATGAGCAGTTCTTC.

This clonotype was seen more than once but under ten times. The chain links TRBV4-3 to TRBJ1-2; D gene uncertain. The CDR3 runs to 14 residues. V lost 0 bases and J 9 bases, leaving 14 bases between the germline ends. Germline-derived CDR1 and CDR2 are LGHNA and YSLEER. The CDR3: CASSQDRQDSSYTF. For the CDR3, the DNA is TGCGCCAGCAGCCAAGATAGGCAGGATAGTAGCTACACCTTC.

This clonotype has only a few counts. V is TRBV29-1 and J is TRBJ2-4, with D perhaps matching TRBD1 (6 bases). Germline loops: CDR1 SQVTM, CDR2 ANQGSEA. The CDR3 spans 11 residues. V was shortened by 2 bases and J by 11 bases, with 10 bases between the two germline ends. In DNA, the CDR3 is TGCAGCGTTGAACTGGACAGTTTTCAGTACTTC. It specifies CSVELDSFQYF.

The chain recombines TRBV29-1 with TRBJ2-7, with 7 bases that match TRBD2. The V gene's germline CDR1 is SQVTM and CDR2 ANQGSEA. V gave up 3 bases and J gave up 3 bases; unmatched junction bases: 5. This CDR3 has 13 amino acids. CDR3 loop: CSVDSGTNYEQYF. The CDR3 DNA reads TGCAGCGTTGACTCCGGGACTAACTACGAGCAGTACTTC.

This clonotype has a handful of counts. V and J are TRBV5-5 and TRBJ2-7, with D perhaps assigned TRBD1 or TRBD2 (5 bases each). CDR1 is SGHKS, CDR2 YYEKEE, per germline (reference sequence). V was cut by 5 bases and J by 0 bases, with 15 bases left in between. The CDR3 contains 15 residues. CDR3 protein: CASRWVDGASYEQYF. The CDR3 DNA reads TGTGCCAGCAGATGGGTTGACGGGGCCTCCTACGAGCAGTACTTC.

This clonotype was detected only a few times. This rearrangement joins TRBV5-1 to TRBJ2-7; D possibly corresponds to TRBD2 (5 bases). In germline, CDR1 is SGHRS, CDR2 YFSETQ. The CDR3 is made up of 15 amino acids. V was clipped by 0 bases and J by 3 bases, with 13 bases between them. The CDR3 nucleotides read TGCGCCAGCAGCTTGGGGACCACACTAGACTACGAGCAGTACTTC. Protein: CASSLGTTLDYEQYF. The full variable domain, its missing parts supplied by reference TRBV5-1 and TRBJ2-7, is KAGVTQTPRYLIKTRGQQVTLSCSPISGHRSVSWYQQTPGQGLQFLFEYFSETQRNKGNFPGRFSGRQFSNSRSEMNVSTLELGDSALYLCASSLGTTLDYEQYFGPGTRLTVT.

V gene TRBV11-2 combines with J gene TRBJ2-1, with 7 bases matching TRBD2. J gave up 6 bases and V 6 bases, and 11 bases lay outside the gene matches. Germline CDR1 reads SGHAT; CDR2 reads FQNNGV. This CDR3 has 15 amino acids. CDR3: CASSTREGRANEQFF. The DNA for the CDR3 is TGTGCCAGCAGTACTCGGGAAGGGAGGGCCAATGAGCAGTTCTTC.

The rearrangement uses TRBV3-1 and TRBJ1-2; D gene uncertain. The germline CDR1 and CDR2 sequences are LGHDT and YNNKEL (reference sequence). This CDR3 region has 15 residues. The germline V and J ends were trimmed by 2 bases and 5 bases, with 15 bases remaining between them. CDR3 DNA: TGTGCCAGCAGCCAACGGTCAGGAGGGATGTATGGCTACACCTTC. Protein sequence: CASSQRSGGMYGYTF. The full variable domain, completed using reference TRBV3-1 and TRBJ1-2, is DTAVSQTPKYLVTQMGNDKSIKCEQNLGHDTMYWYKQDSKKFLKIMFSYNNKELIINETVPNRFSPKSPDKAHLNLHINSLELGDSAVYFCASSQRSGGMYGYTFGSGTRLTVV.

The chain links TRBV12-3 or TRBV12-4 to TRBJ1-5, with a weak D call TRBD1 (6 bases). The CDR3 spans 14 residues. Trimming cost V 5 bases and J 4 bases, with 12 bases left between them. The CDR3 spells CASSGDTGNQPQHF. The CDR3 DNA is TGTGCCAGCAGTGGGGATACAGGGAATCAGCCCCAGCATTTT.

This clonotype appeared a few times. V gene TRBV7-2 combines with J gene TRBJ2-2; 7 positions agree with TRBD1. This CDR3 spans 16 amino acids. The J segment lost 5 bases and the V segment lost 2 bases, leaving 8 bases of the junction unmatched. CDR1 is SGHTA and CDR2 is FQGNSA in the germline V gene. The CDR3 sequence is CASSLIDRVFTGELFF. Written as DNA, the CDR3 is TGTGCCAGCAGCTTAATCGACAGGGTCTTTACCGGGGAGCTGTTTTTT. The full variable domain, its missing parts supplied by reference TRBV7-2 and TRBJ2-2, is GAGVSQSPSNKVTEKGKDVELRCDPISGHTALYWYRQSLGQGLEFLIYFQGNSAPDKSGLPSDRFSAERTGGSVSTLTIQRTQQEDSAVYLCASSLIDRVFTGELFFGEGSRLTVL.

This sequence joins TRBV30 and TRBJ1-1, with no clear D. Per germline, CDR1 GTSNPN and CDR2 SVGIG (reference sequence). This CDR3 comprises 14 residues. V gave up 4 bases and J gave up 5 bases, with 17 bases separating them. For the CDR3, the DNA is TGTGCCTGGACCATAGGGCTCAGTGGGACTGAAGCTTTCTTT. Its translation is CAWTIGLSGTEAFF.

The chain combines TRBV12-3 or TRBV12-4 with TRBJ2-1, with D perhaps matching TRBD1 or TRBD2 (5 bases each). The CDR3 runs 15 residues. The ends were cut back, 6 bases at V and 4 bases at J, with 16 bases in the middle. For the CDR3, the DNA is TGTGCCAGCAGCTGGGGCCGGGGTATATACAATGAGCAGTTCTTC. Protein product: CASSWGRGIYNEQFF.

This clonotype was recorded at least ten times. V and J are TRBV6-1 and TRBJ2-3; TRBD2 agrees at 11 bases. Germline CDR1 and CDR2: MNHNS and SASEGT. With V trimmed by 6 bases and J by 2 bases, 1 base remained unmatched. The CDR3 loop spans 14 amino acids. CDR3 in DNA: TGTGCCAGCAGACTAGCGGGGGCCACAGATACGCAGTATTTT. Translating gives CASRLAGATDTQYF.

This clonotype has only a few counts. The chain recombines TRBV6-1 with TRBJ2-1; 8 nucleotides match TRBD1. V lost 5 bases and J lost 7; bases outside the gene matches: 7. This CDR3 has 14 residues. CDR1 is MNHNS and CDR2 is SASEGT in the germline V gene. CDR3 in DNA: TGTGCCAGCAGTACAATTACAGGGGGAAATGAGCAGTTCTTC. This translates into CASSTITGGNEQFF.

This clonotype was observed a few times. This chain joins TRBV6-1 and TRBJ2-7; weak D call: TRBD2 (5 bases). The CDR3 sequence is 14 residues long. The V and J ends lost 6 bases and 6 bases respectively, with 18 bases between them. CDR1 is MNHNS, CDR2 SASEGT, per germline. The CDR3 DNA reads as TGTGCCAGCAGCCCACACCCTTTAGCGCTCGAGCAGTACTTC. It yields the protein CASSPHPLALEQYF.

The CDR3 spells CASNHLGSPLHF. CDR3 bases: TGTGCCAGCAATCACCTGGGGTCACCCCTCCACTTT. The gene calls are TRBV12-3 or TRBV12-4 and TRBJ1-6; no reliable D call. The CDR3 loop spans 12 amino acids. Between the trimmed V and J ends, which lost 7 bases and 10 bases, there was a span of 11 bases.

DNA for the CDR3: TGTGCCAGCAGCCAATGCTATCGGGGGCAGTTCTTC. This sequence encodes CASSQCYRGQFF. This chain links TRBV3-1 with TRBJ2-1; a weak D match, TRBD2 (5 bases). Trimming took 2 bases from V and 12 from J, leaving 11 bases between them. Per the germline V gene, CDR1 is LGHDT and CDR2 is YNNKEL (reference sequence). The CDR3 length is 12 residues.

V is TRBV18 and J is TRBJ2-2; the match to TRBD2 covers 7 bases. V shed 1 base and J 4 bases; nucleotides not matched to a gene: 12. The CDR3 covers 18 residues. CDR1 and CDR2 (germline): KGHSH, LQKENI. CDR3 nucleotides: TGTGCCAGCTCACCACGTCTAGCGGACACCCGAGGCACCGGGGAGCTGTTTTTT. Protein sequence: CASSPRLADTRGTGELFF. Together with reference TRBV18 and TRBJ2-2, the CDR3 gives the full variable domain: NAGVMQNPRHLVRRRGQEARLRCSPMKGHSHVYWYRQLPEEGLKFMVYLQKENIIDESGMPKERFSAEFPKEGPSILRIQQVVRGDSAAYFCASSPRLADTRGTGELFFGEGSRLTVL.

The chain employs TRBV4-2 and TRBJ2-6, with D tentatively TRBD2 (5 bases). Germline V lookup: CDR1 LGHNA, CDR2 YNFKEQ. The CDR3 is made up of 17 amino acids. The germline V and J ends were trimmed by 0 bases and 0 bases, with 9 bases remaining between them. The CDR3 reads CASSQEGGTSGANVLTF. The CDR3 DNA follows: TGTGCCAGCAGCCAAGAAGGAGGAACCTCTGGGGCCAACGTCCTGACTTTC.

The CDR3 coding sequence is TGTGCCAGCAGCCCCCGAGTTAGCGGACTATCAGATACGCAGTATTTT. As protein: CASSPRVSGLSDTQYF. The chain employs TRBV7-2 and TRBJ2-3, with D perhaps TRBD2 (6 bases). Germline lookup yields CDR1 SGHTA and CDR2 FQGNSA. This CDR3 has 16 amino acids. Trimming stripped 5 bases from V and 4 bases from J, with 19 bases between.